This T cell receptor beta chain was identified during a study of siplizumab effects on memory and regulatory T cells. Points from the study as a whole: For siplizumab cultures, the suppressive function of their proliferating Tregs was not confirmed. Memory cells that were CD4+ and unstimulated gave rise to alloreactive sequences, which siplizumab significantly reduced.

Each sample contributed approximately 96,000 TCR templates to the assay. Some clones are missing from TCRdb's copy, which holds only in-frame ones; the method was immunoSEQ multiplex PCR. The table lists more than 90,000 clones, roughly 91% of them singletons, with around 12% in the top ten. CDR3 length: 15 amino acids. Germline CDR1 reads KGHSH; CDR2 reads LQKENI. The V end was cut by 4 bases, the J end by 0 bases, with 12 bases between. To note about this clone: No antigen is known for it.

The rearrangement uses TRBV18 and TRBJ1-1, with D perhaps matching TRBD1 (6 bases). The sequenced material came from non-Treg CD4+ T cells sorted from blood. This TCR was recovered from a human donor in good health. The CDR3 spells CASSRGAGVNTEAFF. The CDR3 nucleotides read TGTGCCAGCTCACGGGGGGCAGGGGTGAACACTGAAGCTTTCTTT.